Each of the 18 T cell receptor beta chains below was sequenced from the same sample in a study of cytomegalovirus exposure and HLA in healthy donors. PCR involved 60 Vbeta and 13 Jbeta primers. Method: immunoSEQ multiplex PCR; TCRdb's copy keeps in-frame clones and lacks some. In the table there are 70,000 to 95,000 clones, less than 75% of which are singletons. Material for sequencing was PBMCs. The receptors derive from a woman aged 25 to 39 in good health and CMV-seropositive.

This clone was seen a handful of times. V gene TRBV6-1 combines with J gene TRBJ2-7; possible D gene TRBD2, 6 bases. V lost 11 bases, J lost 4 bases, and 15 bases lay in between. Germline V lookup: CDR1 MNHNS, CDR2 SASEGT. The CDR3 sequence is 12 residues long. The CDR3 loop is CAGGMVGYEQYF. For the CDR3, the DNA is TGTGCCGGGGGGATGGTGGGGTACGAGCAGTACTTC.

In DNA, the CDR3 is TGTGCCAGCAGCCTAACAGGGGAGCAGACTGAAGCTTTCTTT. Protein: CASSLTGEQTEAFF. The chain employs TRBV2 and TRBJ1-1; TRBD1 agrees at 7 bases. The V segment lost 6 bases and the J segment 5 bases; nucleotides outside the gene matches: 9. CDR3 length equals 14 residues. Germline values: CDR1 SNHLY, CDR2 FYNNEI.

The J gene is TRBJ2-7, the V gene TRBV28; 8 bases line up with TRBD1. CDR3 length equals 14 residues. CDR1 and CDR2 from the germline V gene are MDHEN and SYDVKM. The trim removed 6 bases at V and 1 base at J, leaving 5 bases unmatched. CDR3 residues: CASSPTGASYEQYF. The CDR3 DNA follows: TGTGCCAGCAGCCCGACAGGGGCTTCCTACGAGCAGTACTTC.

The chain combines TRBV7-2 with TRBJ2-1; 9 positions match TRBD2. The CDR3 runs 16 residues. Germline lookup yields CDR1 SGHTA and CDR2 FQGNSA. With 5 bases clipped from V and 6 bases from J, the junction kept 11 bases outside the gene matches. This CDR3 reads CASSASSGGKFNEQFF. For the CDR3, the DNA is TGTGCCAGCAGCGCATCGAGCGGGGGGAAGTTCAATGAGCAGTTCTTC.

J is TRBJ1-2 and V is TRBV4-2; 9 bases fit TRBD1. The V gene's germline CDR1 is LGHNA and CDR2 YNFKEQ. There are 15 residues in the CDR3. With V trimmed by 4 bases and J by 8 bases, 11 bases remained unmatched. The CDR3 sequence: CASSLDDRGLLGYTF. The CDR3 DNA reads TGTGCCAGCAGCCTGGATGACAGGGGGTTGTTGGGCTACACCTTC.

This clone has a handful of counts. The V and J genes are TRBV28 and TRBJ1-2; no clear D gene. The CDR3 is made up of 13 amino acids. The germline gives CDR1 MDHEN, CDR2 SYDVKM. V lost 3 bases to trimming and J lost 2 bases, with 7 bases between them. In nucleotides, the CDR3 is TGTGCCAGCAGTTTTGGCAGGAACTATGGCTACACCTTC. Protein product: CASSFGRNYGYTF.

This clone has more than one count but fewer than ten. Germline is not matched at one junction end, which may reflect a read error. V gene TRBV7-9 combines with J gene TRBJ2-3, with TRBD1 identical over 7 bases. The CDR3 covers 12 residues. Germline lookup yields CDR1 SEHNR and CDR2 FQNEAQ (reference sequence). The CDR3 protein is CSSTGGTDTQYF. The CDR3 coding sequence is TGTTCCAGCACAGGGGGCACAGATACGCAGTATTTT.

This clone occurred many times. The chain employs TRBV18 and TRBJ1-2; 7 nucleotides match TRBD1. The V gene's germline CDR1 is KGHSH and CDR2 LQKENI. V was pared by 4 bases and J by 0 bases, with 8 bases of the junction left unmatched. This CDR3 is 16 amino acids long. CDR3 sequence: CASSQSGTVANYGYTF. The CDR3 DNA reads TGTGCCAGCTCACAATCAGGGACAGTAGCTAACTATGGCTACACCTTC.

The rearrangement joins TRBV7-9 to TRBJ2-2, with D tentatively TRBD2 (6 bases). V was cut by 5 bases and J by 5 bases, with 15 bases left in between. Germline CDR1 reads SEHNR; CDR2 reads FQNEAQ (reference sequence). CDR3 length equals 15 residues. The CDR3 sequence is CASSPTGTSTGELFF. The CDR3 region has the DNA TGTGCCAGCAGCCCAACCGGGACTTCTACCGGGGAGCTGTTTTTT.

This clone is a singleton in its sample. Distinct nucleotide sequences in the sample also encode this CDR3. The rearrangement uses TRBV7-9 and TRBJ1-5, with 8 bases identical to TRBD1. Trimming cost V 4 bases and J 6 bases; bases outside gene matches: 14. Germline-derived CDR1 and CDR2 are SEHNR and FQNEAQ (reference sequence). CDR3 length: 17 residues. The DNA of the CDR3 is TGTGCCAGCAGCTATGAAACAGGGGGTGCCTTGGGTCAGCCCCAGCATTTT. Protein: CASSYETGGALGQPQHF. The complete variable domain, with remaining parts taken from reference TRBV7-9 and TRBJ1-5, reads DTGVSQNPRHKITKRGQNVTFRCDPISEHNRLYWYRQTLGQGPEFLTYFQNEAQLEKSRLLSDRFSAERPKGSFSTLEIQRTEQGDSAMYLCASSYETGGALGQPQHFGDGTRLSIL.

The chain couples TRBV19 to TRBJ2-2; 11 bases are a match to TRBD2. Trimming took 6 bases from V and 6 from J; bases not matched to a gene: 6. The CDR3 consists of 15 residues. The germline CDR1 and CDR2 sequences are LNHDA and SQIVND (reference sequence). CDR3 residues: CASRELAGVPGELFF. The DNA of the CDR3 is TGTGCCAGTAGGGAACTAGCGGGGGTTCCCGGGGAGCTGTTTTTT.

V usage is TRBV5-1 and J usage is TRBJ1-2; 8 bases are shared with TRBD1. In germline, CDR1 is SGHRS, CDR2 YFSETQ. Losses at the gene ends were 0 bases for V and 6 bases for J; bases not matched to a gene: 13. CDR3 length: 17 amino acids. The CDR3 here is CASSLGTGSGGADGYTF. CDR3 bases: TGCGCCAGCAGCTTGGGGACGGGATCAGGGGGCGCGGATGGCTACACCTTC. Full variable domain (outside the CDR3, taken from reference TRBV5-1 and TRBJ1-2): KAGVTQTPRYLIKTRGQQVTLSCSPISGHRSVSWYQQTPGQGLQFLFEYFSETQRNKGNFPGRFSGRQFSNSRSEMNVSTLELGDSALYLCASSLGTGSGGADGYTFGSGTRLTVV.

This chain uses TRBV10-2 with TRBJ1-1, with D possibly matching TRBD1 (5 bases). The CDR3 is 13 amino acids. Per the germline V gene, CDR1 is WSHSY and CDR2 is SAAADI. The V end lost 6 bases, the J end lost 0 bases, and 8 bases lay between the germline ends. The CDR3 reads CASRRDVNTEAFF. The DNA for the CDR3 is TGCGCCAGCAGGCGGGACGTGAACACTGAAGCTTTCTTT.

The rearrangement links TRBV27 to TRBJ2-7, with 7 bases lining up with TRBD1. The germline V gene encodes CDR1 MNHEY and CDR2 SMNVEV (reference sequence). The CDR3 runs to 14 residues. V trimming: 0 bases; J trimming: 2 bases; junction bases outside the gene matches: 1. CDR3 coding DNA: TGTGCCAGCAGTTTATCGGGACAGACCTACGAGCAGTACTTC. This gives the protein CASSLSGQTYEQYF.

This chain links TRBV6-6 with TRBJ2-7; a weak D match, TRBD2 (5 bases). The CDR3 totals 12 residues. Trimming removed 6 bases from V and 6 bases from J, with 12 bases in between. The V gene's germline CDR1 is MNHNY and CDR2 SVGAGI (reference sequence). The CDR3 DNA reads TGTGCCAGCAGCCTCCACAGCGGCGAGCAGTACTTC. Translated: CASSLHSGEQYF.

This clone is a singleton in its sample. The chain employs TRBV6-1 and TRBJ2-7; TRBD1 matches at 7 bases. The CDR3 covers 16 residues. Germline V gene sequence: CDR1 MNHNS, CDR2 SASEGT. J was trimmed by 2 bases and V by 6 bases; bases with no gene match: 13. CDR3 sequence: CASREYYRGSTYEQYF. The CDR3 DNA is TGTGCCAGCAGGGAATACTACAGGGGCTCAACCTACGAGCAGTACTTC.

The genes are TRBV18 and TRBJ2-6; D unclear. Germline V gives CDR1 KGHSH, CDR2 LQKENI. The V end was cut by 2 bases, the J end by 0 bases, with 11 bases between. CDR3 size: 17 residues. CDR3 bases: TGTGCCAGCTCACCAGGTGCAGCTAGCTCTGGGGCCAACGTCCTGACTTTC. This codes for CASSPGAASSGANVLTF.

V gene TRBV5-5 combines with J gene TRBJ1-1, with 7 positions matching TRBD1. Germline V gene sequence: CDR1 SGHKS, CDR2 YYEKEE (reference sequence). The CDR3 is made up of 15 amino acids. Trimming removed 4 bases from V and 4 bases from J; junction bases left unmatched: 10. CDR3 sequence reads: CASSAPQGTGTEAFF. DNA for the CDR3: TGTGCCAGCAGCGCCCCACAGGGGACGGGCACTGAAGCTTTCTTT.